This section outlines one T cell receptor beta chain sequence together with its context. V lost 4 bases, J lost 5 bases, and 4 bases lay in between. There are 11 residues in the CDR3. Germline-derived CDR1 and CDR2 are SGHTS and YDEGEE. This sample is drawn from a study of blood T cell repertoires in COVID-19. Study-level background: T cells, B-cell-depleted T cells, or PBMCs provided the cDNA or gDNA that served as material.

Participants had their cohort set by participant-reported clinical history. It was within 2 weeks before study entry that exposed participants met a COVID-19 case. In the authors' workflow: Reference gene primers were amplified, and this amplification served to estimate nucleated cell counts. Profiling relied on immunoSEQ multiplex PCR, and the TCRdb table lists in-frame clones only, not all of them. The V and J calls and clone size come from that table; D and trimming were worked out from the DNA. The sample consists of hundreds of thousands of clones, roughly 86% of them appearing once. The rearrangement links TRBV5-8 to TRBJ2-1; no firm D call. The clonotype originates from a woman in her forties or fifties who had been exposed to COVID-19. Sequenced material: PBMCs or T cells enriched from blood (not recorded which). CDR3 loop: CASSRDNEQFF. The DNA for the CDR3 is TGTGCCAGCAGCCGGGACAATGAGCAGTTCTTC.